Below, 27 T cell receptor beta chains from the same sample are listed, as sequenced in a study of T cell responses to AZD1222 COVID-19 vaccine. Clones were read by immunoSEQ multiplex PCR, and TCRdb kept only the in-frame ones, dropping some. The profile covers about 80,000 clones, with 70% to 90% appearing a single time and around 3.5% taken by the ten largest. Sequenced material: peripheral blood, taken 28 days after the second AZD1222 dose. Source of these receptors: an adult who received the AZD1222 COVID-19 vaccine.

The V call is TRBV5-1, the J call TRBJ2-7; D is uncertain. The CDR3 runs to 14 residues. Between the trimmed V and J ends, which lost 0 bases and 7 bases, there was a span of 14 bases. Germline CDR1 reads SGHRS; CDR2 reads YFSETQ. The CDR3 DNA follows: TGCGCCAGCAGCTTGGGAATGGACCCCGGAGAGCAGTACTTC. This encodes CASSLGMDPGEQYF.

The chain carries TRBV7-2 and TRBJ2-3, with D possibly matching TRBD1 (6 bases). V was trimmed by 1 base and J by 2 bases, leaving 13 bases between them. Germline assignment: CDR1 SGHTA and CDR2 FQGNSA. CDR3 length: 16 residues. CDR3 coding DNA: TGTGCCAGCAGCTTAGAAGGACAGAAGTACACAGATACGCAGTATTTT. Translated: CASSLEGQKYTDTQYF.

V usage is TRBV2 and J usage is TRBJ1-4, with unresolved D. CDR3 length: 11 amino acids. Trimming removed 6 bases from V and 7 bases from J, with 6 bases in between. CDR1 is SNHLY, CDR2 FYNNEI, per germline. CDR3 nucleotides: TGTGCCAGCAGGAACAGTGAAAAACTGTTTTTT. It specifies CASRNSEKLFF.

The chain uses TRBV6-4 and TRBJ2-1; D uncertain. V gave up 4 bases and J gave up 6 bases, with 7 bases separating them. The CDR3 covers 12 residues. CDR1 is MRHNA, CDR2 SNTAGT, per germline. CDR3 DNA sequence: TGTGCCAGCAGTGGGGCCGGCAATGAGCAGTTCTTC. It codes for CASSGAGNEQFF.

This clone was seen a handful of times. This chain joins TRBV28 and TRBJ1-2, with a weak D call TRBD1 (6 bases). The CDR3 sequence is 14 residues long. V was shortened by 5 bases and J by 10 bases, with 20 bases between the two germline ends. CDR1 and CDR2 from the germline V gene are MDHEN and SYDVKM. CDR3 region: CASSQWGQRGDYTF. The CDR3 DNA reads TGTGCCAGCAGTCAGTGGGGACAAAGGGGTGACTACACCTTC.

CDR3: CASSPDSGIWPQHF. CDR3 coding DNA: TGTGCCAGCAGTCCGGACAGCGGCATATGGCCCCAGCATTTT. The chain links TRBV28 to TRBJ1-5; the D gene is possibly TRBD1 (6 bases). The CDR3 contains 14 residues. V gave up 5 bases and J gave up 9 bases, with 17 bases separating them. The germline CDR1 and CDR2 sequences are MDHEN and SYDVKM.

The CDR3 sequence is CASSFEDRVGEKLFF. In DNA form, the CDR3 reads TGTGCCAGCTCATTCGAGGACAGGGTAGGCGAAAAACTGTTTTTT. The J gene is TRBJ1-4, the V gene TRBV18; 8 bases map to TRBD1. The CDR3 consists of 15 residues. Germline CDR1 and CDR2: KGHSH and LQKENI. V shed 5 bases and J 8 bases; nucleotides not matched to a gene: 10.

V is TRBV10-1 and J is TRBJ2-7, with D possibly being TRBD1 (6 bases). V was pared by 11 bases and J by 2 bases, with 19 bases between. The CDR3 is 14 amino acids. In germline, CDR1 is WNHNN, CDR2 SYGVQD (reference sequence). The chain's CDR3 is CARAHSGTPYEQYF. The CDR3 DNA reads TGCGCCCGGGCGCACTCCGGGACACCCTACGAGCAGTACTTC.

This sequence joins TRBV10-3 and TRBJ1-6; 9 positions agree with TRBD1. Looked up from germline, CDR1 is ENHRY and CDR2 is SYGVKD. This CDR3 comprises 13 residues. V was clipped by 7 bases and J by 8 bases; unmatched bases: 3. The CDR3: CAINRGRDSPLHF. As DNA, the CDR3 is TGTGCCATCAACAGGGGGCGGGATTCACCCCTCCACTTT.

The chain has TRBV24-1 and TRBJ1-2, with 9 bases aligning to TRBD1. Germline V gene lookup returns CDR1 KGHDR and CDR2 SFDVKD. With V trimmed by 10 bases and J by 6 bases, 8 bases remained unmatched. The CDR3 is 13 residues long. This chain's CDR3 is CATQGQGFNGYTF. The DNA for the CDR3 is TGTGCCACGCAGGGACAGGGCTTCAATGGCTACACCTTC.

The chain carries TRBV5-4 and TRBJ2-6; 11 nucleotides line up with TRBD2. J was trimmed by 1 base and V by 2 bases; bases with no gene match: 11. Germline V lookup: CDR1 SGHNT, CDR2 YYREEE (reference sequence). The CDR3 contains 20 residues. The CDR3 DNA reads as TGTGCCAGCAGCTTTCCGGGACTAGCGGCGCCGGATTCTGGGGCCAACGTCCTGACTTTC. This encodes CASSFPGLAAPDSGANVLTF.

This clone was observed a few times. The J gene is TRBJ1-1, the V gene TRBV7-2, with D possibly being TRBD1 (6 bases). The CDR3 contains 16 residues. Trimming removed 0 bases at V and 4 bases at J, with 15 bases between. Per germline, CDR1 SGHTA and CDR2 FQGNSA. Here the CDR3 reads CASSLAVGAIGTEAFF. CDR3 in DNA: TGTGCCAGCAGCTTAGCGGTGGGGGCGATCGGCACTGAAGCTTTCTTT. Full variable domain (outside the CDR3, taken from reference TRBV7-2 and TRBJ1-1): GAGVSQSPSNKVTEKGKDVELRCDPISGHTALYWYRQSLGQGLEFLIYFQGNSAPDKSGLPSDRFSAERTGGSVSTLTIQRTQQEDSAVYLCASSLAVGAIGTEAFFGQGTRLTVV.

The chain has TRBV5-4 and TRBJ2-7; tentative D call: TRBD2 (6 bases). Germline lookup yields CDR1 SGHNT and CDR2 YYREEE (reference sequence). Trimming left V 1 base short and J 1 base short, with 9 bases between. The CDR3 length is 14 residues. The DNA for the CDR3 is TGTGCCAGCAGCTTGTATCGGGGGTCCTACGAGCAGTACTTC. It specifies CASSLYRGSYEQYF.

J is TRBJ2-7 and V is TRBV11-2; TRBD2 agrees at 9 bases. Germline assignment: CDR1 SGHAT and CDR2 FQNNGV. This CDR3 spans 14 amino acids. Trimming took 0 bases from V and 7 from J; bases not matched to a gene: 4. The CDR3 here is CASSLEAGGREQYF. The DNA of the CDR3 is TGTGCCAGCAGCTTAGAAGCGGGGGGACGGGAGCAGTACTTC.

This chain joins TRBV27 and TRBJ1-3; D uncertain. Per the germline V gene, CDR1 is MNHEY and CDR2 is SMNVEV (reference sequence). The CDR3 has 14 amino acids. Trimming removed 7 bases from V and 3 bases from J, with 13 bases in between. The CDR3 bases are TGTGCCAGCATGGGTCGAGAGGGTGGAAACACCATATATTTT. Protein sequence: CASMGREGGNTIYF.

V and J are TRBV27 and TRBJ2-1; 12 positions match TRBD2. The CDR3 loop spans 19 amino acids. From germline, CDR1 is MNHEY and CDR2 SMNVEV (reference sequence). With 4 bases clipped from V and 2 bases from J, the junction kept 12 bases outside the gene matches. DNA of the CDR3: TGTGCCAGCAGTTCCCGAGGAACTAGCGGGGGGACAACCTACAATGAGCAGTTCTTC. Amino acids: CASSSRGTSGGTTYNEQFF.

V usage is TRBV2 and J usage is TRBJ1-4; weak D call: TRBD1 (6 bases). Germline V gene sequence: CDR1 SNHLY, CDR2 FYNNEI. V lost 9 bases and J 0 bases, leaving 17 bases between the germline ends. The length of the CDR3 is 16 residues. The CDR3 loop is CASWDKRIATNEKLFF. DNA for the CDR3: TGTGCCAGTTGGGACAAAAGGATAGCAACTAATGAAAAACTGTTTTTT.

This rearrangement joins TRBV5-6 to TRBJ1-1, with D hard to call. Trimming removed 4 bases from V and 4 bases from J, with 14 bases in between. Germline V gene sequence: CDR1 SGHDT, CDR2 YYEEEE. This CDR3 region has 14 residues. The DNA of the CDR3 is TGTGCCAGCAGCGCCGAGACATGGAGCACTGAAGCTTTCTTT. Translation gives CASSAETWSTEAFF.

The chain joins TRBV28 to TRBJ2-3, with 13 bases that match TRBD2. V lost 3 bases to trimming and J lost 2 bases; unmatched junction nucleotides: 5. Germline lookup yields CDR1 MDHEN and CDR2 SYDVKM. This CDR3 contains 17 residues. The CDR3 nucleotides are TGTGCCAGCAGTTTGAGGACTAGCGGGGGATCCACAGATACGCAGTATTTT. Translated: CASSLRTSGGSTDTQYF.

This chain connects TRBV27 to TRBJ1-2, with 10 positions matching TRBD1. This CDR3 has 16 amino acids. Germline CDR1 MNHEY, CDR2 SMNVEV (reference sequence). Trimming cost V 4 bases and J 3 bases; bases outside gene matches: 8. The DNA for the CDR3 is TGTGCCAGCAGTTCCCTCGACAGGGGGCTATACTATGGCTACACCTTC. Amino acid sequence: CASSSLDRGLYYGYTF.

In DNA, the CDR3 is TGTGCCAGCTCCCCTCCGGACAGGCTGTATAGCTCTGGAAACACCATATATTTT. Protein sequence: CASSPPDRLYSSGNTIYF. V and J are TRBV18 and TRBJ1-3; TRBD1 aligns across 7 bases. V dropped 6 bases and J dropped 0; count of bases not matched to a gene: 14. This CDR3 region has 18 residues. Germline lookup yields CDR1 KGHSH and CDR2 LQKENI.

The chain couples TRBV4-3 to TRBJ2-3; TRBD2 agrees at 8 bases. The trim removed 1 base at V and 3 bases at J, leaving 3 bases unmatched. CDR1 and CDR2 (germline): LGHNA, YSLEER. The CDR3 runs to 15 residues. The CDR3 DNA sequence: TGCGCCAGCAGCCAAGTAGCTAGCGGGACAGATACGCAGTATTTT. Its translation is CASSQVASGTDTQYF.

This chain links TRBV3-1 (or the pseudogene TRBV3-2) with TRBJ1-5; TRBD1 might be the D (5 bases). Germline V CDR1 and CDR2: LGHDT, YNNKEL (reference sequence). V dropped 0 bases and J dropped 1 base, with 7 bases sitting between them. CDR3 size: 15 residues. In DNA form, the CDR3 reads TGTGCCAGCAGCCAAGAGGGGGGGAGCAATCAGCCCCAGCATTTT. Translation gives CASSQEGGSNQPQHF.

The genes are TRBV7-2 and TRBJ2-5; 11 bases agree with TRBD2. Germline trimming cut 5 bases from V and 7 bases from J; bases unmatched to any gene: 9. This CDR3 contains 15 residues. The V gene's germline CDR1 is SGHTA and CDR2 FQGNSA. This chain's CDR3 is CASSTGTSGFLTQYF. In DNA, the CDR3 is TGTGCCAGCAGCACCGGGACTAGCGGCTTCCTGACCCAGTACTTC.

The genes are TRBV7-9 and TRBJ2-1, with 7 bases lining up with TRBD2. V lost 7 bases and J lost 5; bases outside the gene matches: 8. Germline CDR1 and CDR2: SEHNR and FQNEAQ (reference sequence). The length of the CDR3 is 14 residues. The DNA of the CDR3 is TGTGCCAGCAAGTTGGCAGGGAGGGACAATGAGCAGTTCTTC. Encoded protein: CASKLAGRDNEQFF.

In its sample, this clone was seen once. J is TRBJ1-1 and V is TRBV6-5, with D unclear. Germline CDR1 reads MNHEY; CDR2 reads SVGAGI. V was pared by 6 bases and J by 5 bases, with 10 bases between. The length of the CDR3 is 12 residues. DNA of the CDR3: TGTGCCAGCAGCAGAGCCCCGACTGAAGCTTTCTTT. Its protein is CASSRAPTEAFF.

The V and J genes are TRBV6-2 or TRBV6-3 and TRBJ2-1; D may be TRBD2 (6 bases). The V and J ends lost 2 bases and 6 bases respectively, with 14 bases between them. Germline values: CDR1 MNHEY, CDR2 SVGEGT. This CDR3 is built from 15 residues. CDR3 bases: TGTGCCAGCAGTTACGGGAGGAGGGCGGCCAATGAGCAGTTCTTC. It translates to CASSYGRRAANEQFF.